What follows are 16 T cell receptor beta chains derived from one specimen sequenced in a study of Ad26.COV2.S vaccination and SARS-CoV-2 variants. Noted treatment: some 20 received Ad26.COV2.S at low or high dose, single or two shots; roughly 5 received placebo; per-sample allocation not given. Samples came from day 63 after the first vaccine or placebo injection. TCRdb keeps only in-frame clones here, not all; method: immunoSEQ multiplex PCR. This table holds 250,000 to 300,000 clones, 80% to 90% found once. The sequencing here drew on peripheral blood, taken in a trial of Ad26.COV2.S vaccine versus placebo. These receptors were collected from a person between 18 and 60 years old who received the Ad26.COV2.S COVID-19 vaccine or a placebo.

The rearrangement uses TRBV24-1 and TRBJ2-2; tentatively, D is TRBD1 or TRBD2 (6 bases each). The CDR3 has 17 residues. V was shortened by 3 bases and J by 2 bases, with 15 bases between the two germline ends. Germline V gives CDR1 KGHDR, CDR2 SFDVKD. CDR3: CATSDDRGTTNTGELFF. The DNA for the CDR3 is TGTGCCACCAGTGATGATCGCGGGACAACCAACACCGGGGAGCTGTTTTTT.

The chain recombines TRBV19 with TRBJ2-7; 11 bases match TRBD1. The length of the CDR3 is 14 residues. Trimming at V came to 3 bases and at J to 4 bases, leaving 2 bases not matched to a gene. Germline V gene data show CDR1 as LNHDA and CDR2 as SQIVND (reference sequence). In DNA, the CDR3 is TGTGCCAGTAGTATTGGGACAGGGGGGTACGAGCAGTACTTC. It translates to CASSIGTGGYEQYF.

This clone was seen a single time. Other DNA sequences in this specimen translate into the identical CDR3. This chain connects TRBV7-9 to TRBJ1-1, with no clear D. Looked up from germline, CDR1 is SEHNR and CDR2 is FQNEAQ (reference sequence). There are 14 residues in the CDR3. The V end lost 1 base, the J end lost 5 bases, and 11 bases lay between the germline ends. The DNA of the CDR3 is TGTGCCAGCAGCTTAGATGAACGGGGTACTGAAGCTTTCTTT. Protein sequence: CASSLDERGTEAFF.

Concerning this clone: At the DNA level, this CDR3 is encoded by other sequences in the same sample as well. The chain uses TRBV5-6 and TRBJ2-7; D unresolved. Germline CDR1 reads SGHDT; CDR2 reads YYEEEE. The CDR3 spans 11 residues. Trimming removed 0 bases at V and 6 bases at J, with 4 bases between. In DNA, the CDR3 is TGTGCCAGCAGCTTGGGTGGCGAGCAGTACTTC. It specifies CASSLGGEQYF.

The chain couples TRBV2 to TRBJ1-1, with D maybe TRBD1 (6 bases). This CDR3 spans 14 amino acids. The V end lost 8 bases, the J end lost 1 base, and 14 bases lay between the germline ends. Germline V gene lookup returns CDR1 SNHLY and CDR2 FYNNEI. The CDR3 DNA reads as TGTGCCAGCGTAGGGGGACGGGGGAACACTGAAGCTTTCTTT. As protein: CASVGGRGNTEAFF.

This chain links TRBV7-9 with TRBJ2-1, with TRBD2 matching over 14 bases. There are 16 residues in the CDR3. With V trimmed by 1 base and J by 8 bases, 4 bases remained unmatched. Germline V lookup: CDR1 SEHNR, CDR2 FQNEAQ (reference sequence). In DNA form, the CDR3 reads TGTGCCAGCAGCTTAGGGGGACTAGCGGGAGTAGATGAGCAGTTCTTC. Translating gives CASSLGGLAGVDEQFF.

This sequence joins TRBV20-1 and TRBJ1-6; D not certain. There are 16 residues in the CDR3. Per germline, CDR1 DFQATT and CDR2 SNEGSKA (reference sequence). The ends were cut back, 3 bases at V and 4 bases at J, with 16 bases in the middle. CDR3 bases: TGCAGTGCTAGTGGGCAGCCTCGACTTTATAATTCACCCCTCCACTTT. Protein product: CSASGQPRLYNSPLHF.

The chain is built from TRBV11-2 and TRBJ2-7, with a tentative D call TRBD1 (7 bases). From germline, CDR1 is SGHAT and CDR2 FQNNGV. The CDR3 extends over 15 amino acids. The V end was cut by 1 base, the J end by 9 bases, with 19 bases between. CDR3 sequence reads: CASSLVGYRGGGQYF. In DNA form, the CDR3 reads TGTGCCAGCAGCTTAGTCGGTTACAGGGGAGGAGGGCAGTACTTC.

This clone was seen once. V is TRBV5-1 and J is TRBJ2-3; 7 nucleotides match TRBD2. The CDR3 runs 16 residues. Germline CDR1 is SGHRS and CDR2 is YFSETQ. The V segment lost 2 bases and the J segment 1 base; nucleotides outside the gene matches: 7. CDR3 coding DNA: TGCGCCAGCAGCTTAATGTCGAGCGGGGGCACAGATACGCAGTATTTT. Protein: CASSLMSSGGTDTQYF.

The rearrangement links TRBV3-1 (or the pseudogene TRBV3-2) to TRBJ1-6; 7 nucleotides line up with TRBD1. This CDR3 region has 15 residues. The germline gives CDR1 LGHDT, CDR2 YNNKEL (reference sequence). The trim removed 4 bases at V and 6 bases at J, leaving 6 bases unmatched. CDR3 nucleotide sequence: TGTGCCAGCAGCCCCGGGACAGATCCTAATTCACCCCTCCACTTT. Protein: CASSPGTDPNSPLHF.

This clone showed up just once. A read error may explain this, as a much larger clone is one base away. The same CDR3 can be traced to other DNA sequences in this sample. The V and J genes are TRBV10-3 and TRBJ1-3; D is possibly TRBD1 (6 bases). The V end was cut by 6 bases, the J end by 1 base, with 7 bases between. The CDR3 covers 13 residues. Germline CDR1 reads ENHRY; CDR2 reads SYGVKD. The CDR3 region is CAIRDSSGNTIYF. CDR3 sequence (DNA): TGTGCCATCAGGGACAGTTCTGGAAACACCATATATTTT.

A note on this clone: A far larger clone is off by one base, so a read error is likely. The chain links TRBV5-1 to TRBJ1-5; maybe TRBD1 (6 bases). Between the trimmed V and J ends, which lost 0 bases and 7 bases, there was a span of 11 bases. The CDR3 has 14 amino acids. Germline V gives CDR1 SGHRS, CDR2 YFSETQ. This CDR3 is CASSLGGGRQPQHF. The CDR3, as DNA: TGCGCCAGCAGCTTGGGCGGGGGGCGACAGCCCCAGCATTTT.

This chain connects TRBV29-1 to TRBJ1-2; TRBD1 matches at 7 bases. V dropped 5 bases and J dropped 2; count of bases not matched to a gene: 5. Looked up from germline, CDR1 is SQVTM and CDR2 is ANQGSEA. The CDR3 covers 13 residues. CDR3 protein: CSVRETGNYGYTF. CDR3 coding DNA: TGCAGCGTTAGAGAGACAGGGAACTATGGCTACACCTTC.

This clone showed up just once. The J gene is TRBJ2-2, the V gene TRBV6-5; D not certain. The V end lost 6 bases, the J end lost 3 bases, and 5 bases lay between the germline ends. The germline V gene has CDR1 MNHEY and CDR2 SVGAGI. The CDR3 runs 12 residues. In DNA form, the CDR3 reads TGTGCCAGCAGAAGGGACACCGGGGAGCTGTTTTTT. Its protein product is CASRRDTGELFF.

This clone was seen only once. The rearrangement joins TRBV7-3 to TRBJ2-3; 9 positions match TRBD1. CDR1 and CDR2 from the germline V gene are SGHTA and FQGTGA. The V segment lost 5 bases and the J segment 4 bases; nucleotides outside the gene matches: 4. The CDR3 sequence is 14 residues long. The CDR3 region has the DNA TGTGCCAGCAGCCCCACAGGGGGCCCAGATACGCAGTATTTT. It encodes CASSPTGGPDTQYF.

This sequence joins TRBV6-5 and TRBJ1-1; 7 bases are shared with TRBD1. The germline V gene has CDR1 MNHEY and CDR2 SVGAGI. The junction had 5 bases not matched to a gene; V was cut back by 3 bases and J by 1 base. This CDR3 region has 15 residues. The CDR3 loop reads CASSYRDSGNTEAFF. The CDR3 DNA sequence: TGTGCCAGCAGTTATAGGGACAGTGGGAACACTGAAGCTTTCTTT.